Below, one TCR beta chain is given with its context. The record originates from a study of blood T cell repertoires in COVID-19. Background on the study: Sources were T cells, B-cell-depleted T cells, or PBMCs; the material itself was cDNA or gDNA.

The CDR3 consists of 16 residues. Repertoires were generated with immunoSEQ multiplex PCR, while TCRdb's copy carries only in-frame clones and drops some. This table holds 150,000 to 200,000 clones, approximately 88% found once. The receptor was derived from a man aged 65 to 85 who had been exposed to COVID-19. The sample consisted of PBMCs or T cells enriched from blood (not recorded which). The V gene is TRBV21-1, the J gene TRBJ2-7; the table calls TRBD2, which could not be checked here. TRBV21-1 is noted as a pseudogene. The CDR3 sequence: CASSYRTSGFSYEQYF. The CDR3 nucleotides are TGTGCCAGCAGCTACAGGACTAGCGGGTTCTCCTACGAGCAGTACTTC.